One and the same sample provided the 22 T cell receptor beta chains below, sequenced in a study of blood T cell repertoires in COVID-19. Only in-frame clones appear in the TCRdb table, and some are missing; sequencing was by immunoSEQ multiplex PCR. The data contain about 190,000 clones, almost 90% of them singletons. The sequenced material came from peripheral blood. These receptors were obtained from a middle-aged man with acute or convalescent COVID-19.

The chain uses TRBV28 and TRBJ1-4, with 9 bases matching TRBD1. Per the germline V gene, CDR1 is MDHEN and CDR2 is SYDVKM. This CDR3 is 13 amino acids long. The V and J ends lost 7 bases and 7 bases, in that order; junction bases with no gene match: 4. CDR3: CASTDRGTEKLFF. CDR3 sequence (DNA): TGTGCCAGCACGGACAGGGGAACTGAAAAACTGTTTTTT.

V gene TRBV28 combines with J gene TRBJ2-7; D gene uncertain. V was cut by 7 bases and J by 6 bases, with 16 bases left in between. CDR1 and CDR2 from the germline V gene are MDHEN and SYDVKM. The CDR3 has 13 amino acids. CDR3 amino acids: CASTLGGVFEQYF. For the CDR3, the DNA is TGTGCCAGCACCCTAGGTGGTGTTTTCGAGCAGTACTTC. Based on the CDR3 plus reference TRBV28 and TRBJ2-7, the full variable domain is DVKVTQSSRYLVKRTGEKVFLECVQDMDHENMFWYRQDPGLGLRLIYFSYDVKMKEKGDIPEGYSVSREKKERFSLILESASTNQTSMYLCASTLGGVFEQYFGPGTRLTVT.

This chain links TRBV18 with TRBJ1-2, with 8 bases that match TRBD1. V trimming: 2 bases; J trimming: 8 bases; junction bases outside the gene matches: 10. CDR3 size: 15 residues. CDR1 is KGHSH and CDR2 is LQKENI in the germline V gene. The DNA for the CDR3 is TGTGCCAGCTCACCAAGTTCAGGGGGCTTTGACGGCTACACCTTC. This gives the protein CASSPSSGGFDGYTF.

The chain recombines TRBV7-9 with TRBJ1-5; D not certain. CDR1 and CDR2 from the germline V gene are SEHNR and FQNEAQ (reference sequence). Trimming removed 4 bases at V and 5 bases at J, with 6 bases between. The CDR3 has 12 amino acids. The CDR3 DNA reads as TGTGCCAGCAGCTCCAATGATCAGCCCCAGCATTTT. It codes for CASSSNDQPQHF.

The chain has TRBV9 and TRBJ2-3, with 8 bases lining up with TRBD2. Germline loops: CDR1 SGDLS, CDR2 YYNGEE. J was trimmed by 2 bases and V by 5 bases; bases with no gene match: 7. This CDR3 region has 15 residues. The CDR3 loop is CASSDGAGVTDTQYF. The CDR3 DNA reads as TGTGCCAGCAGTGACGGAGCGGGGGTCACAGATACGCAGTATTTT.

The chain has TRBV30 and TRBJ1-5, with D uncertain. V lost 1 base to trimming and J lost 4 bases, with 11 bases between them. The V gene's germline CDR1 is GTSNPN and CDR2 SVGIG (reference sequence). The CDR3 length is 14 residues. This CDR3 is CAWSDGDGNQPQHF. The CDR3 DNA reads TGTGCCTGGAGTGATGGAGACGGAAATCAGCCCCAGCATTTT.

J is TRBJ1-5 and V is TRBV5-1, with D possibly being TRBD1 (6 bases). Germline CDR1 SGHRS, CDR2 YFSETQ. This CDR3 is built from 15 residues. V lost 0 bases to trimming and J lost 6 bases, with 13 bases between them. CDR3 coding DNA: TGCGCCAGCAGCTTGGTTGGGGGCGCCGGTCAGCCCCAGCATTTT. Amino acids: CASSLVGGAGQPQHF.

Only one count was recorded for this clone. The CDR3 sequence: CASSVARPSGGRETQYF. The CDR3 nucleotides read TGTGCCAGCTCAGTTGCCCGGCCTAGCGGCGGTAGGGAGACCCAGTACTTC. The rearrangement joins TRBV18 to TRBJ2-5; 7 bases fit TRBD2. Germline V gene data show CDR1 as KGHSH and CDR2 as LQKENI. The CDR3 extends over 17 amino acids. V was pared by 5 bases and J by 5 bases, with 17 bases of the junction left unmatched.

This clone was counted once. The chain links TRBV9 to TRBJ1-4, with 8 positions matching TRBD1. Germline trimming cut 4 bases from V and 8 bases from J; bases unmatched to any gene: 7. The germline V gene encodes CDR1 SGDLS and CDR2 YYNGEE. This CDR3 has 14 amino acids. CDR3 residues: CASSLQGADEKLFF. Written as DNA, the CDR3 is TGTGCCAGCAGCCTCCAGGGGGCGGACGAAAAACTGTTTTTT.

The chain uses TRBV6-6 and TRBJ1-5, with unresolved D. Between the trimmed V and J ends, which lost 2 bases and 5 bases, there was a span of 4 bases. The V gene's germline CDR1 is MNHNY and CDR2 SVGAGI (reference sequence). This CDR3 has 12 amino acids. CDR3 bases: TGTGCCAGCAGTTACGGAGATCAGCCCCAGCATTTT. Encoded protein: CASSYGDQPQHF.

The rearrangement uses TRBV5-6 and TRBJ2-3; tentative D call: TRBD1 (5 bases). Germline V CDR1 and CDR2: SGHDT, YYEEEE. Trimming took 6 bases from V and 5 from J, leaving 10 bases between them. This CDR3 region has 12 residues. The CDR3 nucleotides read TGTGCCAGCAACCCAGGGTTAGATACGCAGTATTTT. This gives the protein CASNPGLDTQYF.

This chain uses TRBV27 with TRBJ2-1, with 8 bases identical to TRBD2. In germline, CDR1 is MNHEY, CDR2 SMNVEV (reference sequence). Unmatched junction bases numbered 0, after V lost 2 bases and J lost 0 bases. The CDR3 length is 15 residues. The CDR3 spells CASSLSGSSYNEQFF. In DNA form, the CDR3 reads TGTGCCAGCAGTTTAAGCGGGAGCTCCTACAATGAGCAGTTCTTC.

This rearrangement joins TRBV7-9 to TRBJ1-6; possibly TRBD1 for D (5 bases). Germline CDR1 SEHNR, CDR2 FQNEAQ (reference sequence). Trimming left V 1 base short and J 10 bases short, with 11 bases between. The CDR3 is 14 amino acids. The CDR3 region is CASSLVGGRSPLHF. The CDR3 coding sequence is TGTGCCAGCAGCTTAGTGGGGGGGAGGTCACCCCTCCACTTT. Looking up the rest from reference TRBV7-9 and TRBJ1-6 gives the full variable domain: DTGVSQNPRHKITKRGQNVTFRCDPISEHNRLYWYRQTLGQGPEFLTYFQNEAQLEKSRLLSDRFSAERPKGSFSTLEIQRTEQGDSAMYLCASSLVGGRSPLHFGNGTRLTVT.

The genes are TRBV27 and TRBJ2-3; no firm D call. Germline assignment: CDR1 MNHEY and CDR2 SMNVEV (reference sequence). The V and J ends lost 0 bases and 5 bases respectively, with 12 bases between them. The CDR3 length is 15 residues. Here the CDR3 reads CASSLSPSVRDTQYF. Here the CDR3 DNA reads TGTGCCAGCAGTTTATCTCCGTCGGTCCGAGATACGCAGTATTTT.

The chain joins TRBV9 to TRBJ2-5; no clear D gene. CDR3 length: 15 amino acids. CDR1 SGDLS and CDR2 YYNGEE come from the germline V gene. Trimming shortened V by 4 bases and J by 5 bases, and 18 bases separated the two germline ends. The chain's CDR3 is CASSPLGPSGETQYF. In DNA form, the CDR3 reads TGTGCCAGCAGCCCCCTTGGGCCCTCTGGGGAGACCCAGTACTTC.

This clone was found once. The chain links TRBV27 to TRBJ1-3; 7 nucleotides match TRBD1. The CDR3 is 14 residues long. In germline, CDR1 is MNHEY, CDR2 SMNVEV (reference sequence). Trimming cost V 5 bases and J 4 bases; bases outside gene matches: 5. The CDR3 DNA reads TGTGCCAGCAGTGTAGGGGGCTGGGGAAACACCATATATTTT. Encoded protein: CASSVGGWGNTIYF.

The rearrangement uses TRBV29-1 and TRBJ2-7, with TRBD1 identical over 9 bases. Per germline, CDR1 SQVTM and CDR2 ANQGSEA. The CDR3 spans 14 residues. The V gene end was trimmed by 3 bases and the J gene end by 0 bases; junction bases not matched to a gene: 3. The CDR3 coding sequence is TGCAGCGTTGATCCGGGACAGGGCTCCTACGAGCAGTACTTC. It is translated as CSVDPGQGSYEQYF.

The V call is TRBV27, the J call TRBJ1-1; maybe TRBD1 (6 bases). The V and J ends lost 3 bases and 4 bases respectively, with 18 bases between them. This CDR3 is built from 16 residues. CDR1 is MNHEY and CDR2 is SMNVEV in the germline V gene (reference sequence). CDR3 region: CASSFRGGRGFTEAFF. The CDR3 coding sequence is TGTGCCAGCAGTTTTAGGGGGGGGAGGGGATTCACTGAAGCTTTCTTT.

The chain links TRBV7-2 to TRBJ1-2; the match to TRBD1 covers 8 bases. Germline V gene lookup returns CDR1 SGHTA and CDR2 FQGNSA. The trim removed 5 bases at V and 8 bases at J, leaving 7 bases unmatched. CDR3 length: 13 residues. This chain's CDR3 is CASSPGQGKGYTF. In DNA form, the CDR3 reads TGTGCCAGCAGCCCTGGACAGGGAAAGGGCTACACCTTC.

DNA of the CDR3: TGTGCCAGCAGCAAAGCGGGACAGAAGGGGACTGAAGCTTTCTTT. The encoded protein is CASSKAGQKGTEAFF. V gene TRBV21-1 combines with J gene TRBJ1-1; the D call TRBD1 from the table was never checked on the DNA. TRBV21-1 is flagged as a pseudogene. This CDR3 comprises 15 residues.

The genes are TRBV7-2 and TRBJ1-2, with D hard to call. CDR3 size: 13 residues. Trimming cost V 1 base and J 4 bases, with 7 bases left between them. Germline loops: CDR1 SGHTA, CDR2 FQGNSA. This chain's CDR3 is CASSLDSGYGYTF. CDR3 nucleotides: TGTGCCAGCAGCTTAGACAGCGGCTATGGCTACACCTTC.

The rearrangement links TRBV5-3 to TRBJ1-1; D possibly corresponds to TRBD1 (5 bases). TRBV5-3 is treated as an ORF (open reading frame) with a function not yet certain. The CDR3 covers 13 residues. Deletions cut 3 bases from V and 1 base from J, with 7 bases between. For the CDR3, the DNA is TGTGCCAGAAGCTCTAGGGGGAACACTGAAGCTTTCTTT. Protein product: CARSSRGNTEAFF.